This passage covers 23 T cell receptor beta chains from one sample sequenced in a study of T-cell reconstitution after alpha-beta-depleted transplantation in children. For TCRbeta, the library was prepared with unique molecular identifiers. TCRdb reprocessed the PCR reads with MiXCR, giving one entry per CDR3 protein. This sample has about 170,000 distinct CDR3 sequences, with approximately 12% found just once. The source was PBMCs, collected before TCRalphabeta/CD19-depleted stem cell transplant. The receptor set was obtained from a boy aged 2 to 10 with acute myeloid leukemia, due to receive a stem cell transplant.

This clonotype has only a few counts. A read error may produce the germline difference seen at one junction end. V gene TRBV3-1 combines with J gene TRBJ1-2; TRBD1 matches at 8 bases. This CDR3 is 16 amino acids long. Germline-derived CDR1 and CDR2 are LGHDT and YNNKEL (reference sequence). CDR3: CASSQLRWTGQGGDTF. The CDR3 DNA is TGTGCCAGCAGCCAGCTAAGATGGACAGGGCAAGGTGGCGACACCTTC.

This clonotype showed up many times. As DNA, the CDR3 is TGCGCCAGCAGCCGTACAGACACTGAAGCTTTCTTT. It specifies CASSRTDTEAFF. This chain joins TRBV5-1 and TRBJ1-1; D gene ambiguous. Germline V gives CDR1 SGHRS, CDR2 YFSETQ. The CDR3 has 12 residues. V lost 4 bases and J 3 bases, leaving 7 bases between the germline ends.

This clonotype was counted many times. This chain joins TRBV7-6 and TRBJ2-1, with 11 bases aligning to TRBD2. This CDR3 region has 16 residues. Unmatched junction bases numbered 6, after V lost 4 bases and J lost 4 bases. The V gene's germline CDR1 is SGHVS and CDR2 FNYEAQ. CDR3 residues: CASSYIAGGNYNEQFF. For the CDR3, the DNA is TGTGCCAGCAGCTATATAGCGGGGGGGAATTACAATGAGCAGTTCTTC.

At least ten counts were recorded for this clonotype. V gene TRBV7-3 combines with J gene TRBJ2-1; 14 bases map to TRBD2. The V gene's germline CDR1 is SGHTA and CDR2 FQGTGA. This CDR3 has 21 amino acids. V lost 5 bases, J lost 1 base, and 16 bases stayed unmatched. The CDR3 region is CASSLGLAGDIKDTSYNEQFF. CDR3 sequence (DNA): TGTGCCAGCAGCCTGGGACTAGCGGGAGACATCAAGGATACGTCCTACAATGAGCAGTTCTTC. Together with reference TRBV7-3 and TRBJ2-1, the CDR3 gives the full variable domain: GAGVSQTPSNKVTEKGKYVELRCDPISGHTALYWYRQSLGQGPEFLIYFQGTGAADDSGLPNDRFFAVRPEGSVSTLKIQRTERGDSAVYLCASSLGLAGDIKDTSYNEQFFGPGTRLTVL.

This clonotype was recorded many times. This chain connects TRBV10-2 to TRBJ2-7, with no clear D. Germline values: CDR1 WSHSY, CDR2 SAAADI. The V end was cut by 0 bases, the J end by 2 bases, with 8 bases between. The CDR3 has 14 amino acids. The CDR3 here is CASSESLVPYEQYF. The CDR3 DNA reads TGCGCCAGCAGTGAGTCCCTCGTCCCCTACGAGCAGTACTTC.

This clonotype was seen many times. The chain carries TRBV27 and TRBJ1-5, with 11 bases matching TRBD1. The CDR3 spans 18 residues. With 2 bases clipped from V and 1 base from J, the junction kept 7 bases outside the gene matches. Germline V gives CDR1 MNHEY, CDR2 SMNVEV (reference sequence). The CDR3 sequence is CASSLRFGQGASNQPQHF. In DNA, the CDR3 is TGTGCCAGCAGTTTAAGGTTCGGACAGGGGGCAAGCAATCAGCCCCAGCATTTT.

This clonotype has a count of ten or more. CDR3 bases: TGCGCCAGCGGGAGACTAGCTTACAATGAGCAGTTCTTC. Residues: CASGRLAYNEQFF. The chain is built from TRBV5-1 and TRBJ2-1; 7 bases are shared with TRBD2. Germline-derived CDR1 and CDR2 are SGHRS and YFSETQ. Trimming took 7 bases from V and 4 from J; bases not matched to a gene: 5. The CDR3 is 13 residues long.

This clonotype was detected ten times or more. The CDR3 nucleotides read TGTGCCAGCAGCACTACGGGACAGGGTTACAATGAGCAGTTCTTC. It translates to CASSTTGQGYNEQFF. The chain combines TRBV7-6 with TRBJ2-1; 9 bases map to TRBD1. Per germline, CDR1 SGHVS and CDR2 FNYEAQ. V lost 5 bases and J lost 4; bases outside the gene matches: 6. The CDR3 consists of 15 residues. Using reference TRBV7-6 and TRBJ2-1 for the parts outside the CDR3, the full variable domain is GAGVSQSPRYKVTKRGQDVALRCDPISGHVSLYWYRQALGQGPEFLTYFNYEAQQDKSGLPNDRFSAERPEGSISTLTIQRTEQRDSAMYRCASSTTGQGYNEQFFGPGTRLTVL.

This clonotype occurred many times. V gene TRBV25-1 combines with J gene TRBJ2-3; TRBD2 is a possible D gene (6 bases). The CDR3 covers 16 residues. V was trimmed by 0 bases and J by 0 bases, leaving 10 bases between them. CDR1 and CDR2 (germline): MGHDK, SYGVNS. The CDR3, as DNA: TGTGCCAGCAGTGAATACGGCGGGATGAGCACAGATACGCAGTATTTT. Residues: CASSEYGGMSTDTQYF.

This clonotype was seen a few times. The V gene is TRBV7-6, the J gene TRBJ2-2, with TRBD1 matching over 7 bases. Trimming at V came to 6 bases and at J to 0 bases, leaving 4 bases not matched to a gene. The CDR3 sequence is 15 residues long. Germline V lookup: CDR1 SGHVS, CDR2 FNYEAQ. The CDR3 spells CASRKGQTNTGELFF. For the CDR3, the DNA is TGTGCCAGCAGGAAGGGACAGACGAACACCGGGGAGCTGTTTTTT.

Many counts were recorded for this clonotype. The rearrangement links TRBV20-1 to TRBJ1-1; D unresolved. Looked up from germline, CDR1 is DFQATT and CDR2 is SNEGSKA (reference sequence). The CDR3 runs 16 residues. V was clipped by 7 bases and J by 0 bases, with 21 bases between them. CDR3 coding DNA: TGCAGTGTTAGGAGAGGATACAGTCAGATGAACACTGAAGCTTTCTTT. Residues: CSVRRGYSQMNTEAFF.

This sequence joins TRBV29-1 and TRBJ2-3; TRBD1 aligns across 9 bases. J lost 0 bases, V lost 5 bases, and 3 bases had no gene match. The CDR3 runs to 14 residues. In germline, CDR1 is SQVTM, CDR2 ANQGSEA. The DNA of the CDR3 is TGCAGCGTTCGGGACAGGGATAGCACAGATACGCAGTATTTT. Translation: CSVRDRDSTDTQYF.

This clonotype was counted at least ten times. The chain has TRBV27 and TRBJ1-1; D call uncertain. From germline, CDR1 is MNHEY and CDR2 SMNVEV (reference sequence). This CDR3 is 12 amino acids long. Trimming cost V 8 bases and J 6 bases, with 13 bases left between them. DNA of the CDR3: TGTGCCAGCCGCTCGGGGTGGGCTGAAGCTTTCTTT. Translating gives CASRSGWAEAFF.

This clonotype was detected a few times. V gene TRBV20-1 combines with J gene TRBJ2-7; 7 bases are shared with TRBD2. This CDR3 has 14 amino acids. Germline CDR1 and CDR2: DFQATT and SNEGSKA (reference sequence). J lost 2 bases, V lost 5 bases, and 9 bases had no gene match. The CDR3 region is CSACPTSVAYEQYF. CDR3 DNA sequence: TGCAGTGCTTGTCCTACTAGCGTAGCCTACGAGCAGTACTTC.

This clonotype occurred many times. The chain has TRBV20-1 and TRBJ1-6; D is uncertain. CDR1 is DFQATT, CDR2 SNEGSKA, per germline (reference sequence). The CDR3 consists of 17 residues. Trimming removed 0 bases at V and 9 bases at J, with 21 bases between. The CDR3 coding sequence is TGCAGTGCTAGAGATATCCCAACTGATATAATTCTTTCACCCCTCCACTTT. Residues: CSARDIPTDIILSPLHF.

This clonotype was seen at least ten times. The chain combines TRBV5-1 with TRBJ2-7; 8 bases fit TRBD1. CDR1 SGHRS and CDR2 YFSETQ come from the germline V gene. The CDR3 extends over 15 amino acids. Trimming took 4 bases from V and 3 from J; bases not matched to a gene: 9. The CDR3 reads CASSPRDRTFYEQYF. In DNA form, the CDR3 reads TGCGCCAGCAGCCCCCGGGACAGGACGTTCTACGAGCAGTACTTC.

This clonotype was seen ten or more times. The chain employs TRBV6-5 and TRBJ2-5; possible D gene TRBD1, 6 bases. This CDR3 is 13 amino acids long. Germline V CDR1 and CDR2: MNHEY, SVGAGI. Trimming removed 5 bases from V and 5 bases from J, with 12 bases in between. The chain's CDR3 is CASSNRVEETQYF. As DNA, the CDR3 is TGTGCCAGCAGTAACAGGGTTGAGGAGACCCAGTACTTC.

This clonotype has ten or more counts. V and J are TRBV12-3 or TRBV12-4 and TRBJ2-7; the D gene is possibly TRBD2 (5 bases). Trimming cost V 7 bases and J 7 bases, with 20 bases left between them. There are 14 residues in the CDR3. CDR3 DNA: TGTGCCAGCAACTTGGGCTCCGGGATGAGTGAGCAGTACTTC. Protein: CASNLGSGMSEQYF.

This clonotype was detected many times. This chain joins TRBV28 and TRBJ1-5; 7 positions agree with TRBD1. Germline lookup yields CDR1 MDHEN and CDR2 SYDVKM. The V segment lost 5 bases and the J segment 3 bases; nucleotides outside the gene matches: 13. The CDR3 contains 17 residues. The DNA for the CDR3 is TGTGCCAGCAGTCCAACCCGGGACAGCCTACACAATCAGCCCCAGCATTTT. Translation gives CASSPTRDSLHNQPQHF.

This clonotype was recorded many times. The V and J genes are TRBV27 and TRBJ2-7; D may be TRBD2 (7 bases). With 0 bases removed from V and 5 bases from J, the gap between germline ends came to 11 bases. Germline assignment: CDR1 MNHEY and CDR2 SMNVEV (reference sequence). The CDR3 runs to 14 residues. The CDR3 spells CASSLSRGADEQYF. CDR3 nucleotides: TGTGCCAGCAGTTTATCTCGGGGGGCGGACGAGCAGTACTTC.

Ten or more counts support this clonotype. This chain joins TRBV20-1 and TRBJ2-5; D is perhaps TRBD1 (6 bases). CDR3 length equals 13 residues. Trimming took 3 bases from V and 7 from J, leaving 15 bases between them. Germline values: CDR1 DFQATT, CDR2 SNEGSKA (reference sequence). CDR3 protein: CSARDRPWVTQYF. CDR3 DNA: TGCAGTGCTAGGGACAGACCATGGGTGACCCAGTACTTC.

This clonotype appeared many times. The chain is built from TRBV3-1 and TRBJ2-1, with TRBD1 matching 9 bases. CDR1 LGHDT and CDR2 YNNKEL come from the germline V gene (reference sequence). After removal of 4 bases from V and 3 bases from J, the junction contained 4 bases not matched to a gene. The length of the CDR3 is 15 residues. The CDR3 sequence: CASSLGQGGYNEQFF. CDR3 nucleotides: TGTGCCAGCAGCCTGGGACAGGGAGGCTACAATGAGCAGTTCTTC.

At least ten counts were recorded for this clonotype. The chain is built from TRBV5-1 and TRBJ2-7; D call uncertain. The germline gives CDR1 SGHRS, CDR2 YFSETQ. This CDR3 has 13 residues. Trimming removed 0 bases at V and 4 bases at J, with 8 bases between. CDR3 residues: CASSLGDAYEQYF. As DNA, the CDR3 is TGCGCCAGCAGCTTGGGAGACGCTTACGAGCAGTACTTC.